Listed below are T cell receptor beta chains from one sample, sequenced in a study of neurological immune-mediated disorders. TCRdb independently ran MiXCR on the 5' RACE reads; one entry per CDR3 protein. The sample holds about 25,000 distinct CDR3 sequences, around 3.4% seen once. Input material: PBMCs. Receptors were obtained from a woman aged 30 to 39 with multiple sclerosis. The CDR3 runs from the conserved cysteine through the conserved F or W. Each record gives: J gene, D gene, V gene, clone size, CDR3 protein, CDR3 DNA. A D gene is named only where the DNA matches it firmly. The size entry is marked missing in some rows and otherwise reads once, few, many or a size class.

>TRBJ2-2|TRBD1|TRBV5-5|many
CASRGTGNTGELFF
TGTGCCAGCCGGGGGACAGGGAACACCGGGGAGCTGTTTTTT
>TRBJ1-6|NA|TRBV6-1|many
CASSRGVGNSPLHF
TGTGCCAGCAGCAGGGGCGTAGGCAATTCACCCCTCCACTTT
>TRBJ2-7|NA|TRBV12-3/TRBV12-4|many
CASNPGRDPSYEQYF
TGTGCCAGCAACCCCGGGCGGGATCCATCCTACGAGCAGTACTTC
>TRBJ2-7|NA|TRBV20-1|NA
CSASNPSSYEQYF
TGCAGTGCTAGCAACCCATCGTCCTACGAGCAGTACTTC
>TRBJ2-5|NA|TRBV5-6|many
CASSFAGWETQYF
TGTGCCAGCAGCTTTGCAGGATGGGAGACCCAGTACTTC
>TRBJ2-4|NA|TRBV21-1|many
CASSTDQRGPRHVAKNIQYF
TGTGCCAGCAGCACAGACCAGCGGGGGCCTCGACACGTAGCCAAAAACATTCAGTACTTC
>TRBJ1-6|NA|TRBV27|few
CASSLLGSPLNF
TGTGCCAGCAGTTTATTGGGCTCACCCCTCAACTTT
>TRBJ2-5|TRBD1|TRBV24-1|many
CATSDGTGGGAQYF
TGTGCCACCAGTGATGGGACAGGGGGGGGGGCCCAGTACTTC
>TRBJ2-7|NA|TRBV7-2|many
CASSMYPAGYEQYF
TGTGCCAGCAGTATGTACCCAGCCGGGTACGAGCAGTACTTC
>TRBJ1-5|NA|TRBV20-1|many
CSASSRASNQPQNF
TGCAGTGCTAGCTCGCGCGCAAGCAATCAGCCCCAGAATTTT
>TRBJ2-2|NA|TRBV28|many
CASSLSSNTGELFF
TGTGCCAGCAGTTTAAGCTCGAACACCGGGGAGCTGTTTTTT
>TRBJ2-7|NA|TRBV6-2/TRBV6-3|many
CASRHRETYEQYF
TGTGCCAGCAGACACCGGGAGACCTACGAGCAGTACTTC
>TRBJ2-1|TRBD1|TRBV12-3/TRBV12-4|many
CASTTGQGSDEQFF
TGTGCCAGCACCACCGGACAGGGCTCGGATGAGCAGTTCTTC
>TRBJ2-3|NA|TRBV7-2|many
CASSSRTDTQYF
TGCGCCAGCAGCTCGCGCACAGATACGCAGTATTTT
>TRBJ2-7|NA|TRBV5-6|many
CASSKTTYEQYF
TGTGCCAGCAGCAAAACTACCTACGAGCAGTACTTC
>TRBJ2-1|NA|TRBV5-5|many
CASSLMASSYNEQFF
TGTGCCAGCAGCTTGATGGCGAGCTCCTACAATGAGCAGTTCTTC
>TRBJ2-3|TRBD2|TRBV24-1|many
CATSLGGRAMDTQYF
TGTGCCACCAGTCTGGGCGGGAGGGCCATGGATACGCAGTATTTT
>TRBJ1-1|NA|TRBV4-3|medium-sized
CASRVMGQLNTEAFF
TGCGCCAGCAGGGTGATGGGCCAGTTGAACACTGAAGCTTTCTTT
>TRBJ2-1|NA|TRBV6-1|many
CASSEAGREYNEQFF
TGTGCCAGCAGTGAAGCGGGACGAGAATACAATGAGCAGTTCTTC
>TRBJ2-2|NA|TRBV7-9|many
CASSFFRTGELFF
TGTGCCAGCAGCTTTTTTAGGACCGGGGAGCTGTTTTTT
>TRBJ2-5|TRBD2|TRBV2|many
CASSVAGVQETQYF
TGTGCCAGCAGTGTGGCGGGAGTCCAAGAGACCCAGTACTTC
>TRBJ2-1|TRBD2|TRBV28|many
CASSLPAGGPWNEQFF
TGTGCCAGCAGTTTACCAGCGGGAGGGCCATGGAATGAGCAGTTCTTC
>TRBJ2-3|NA|TRBV12-3/TRBV12-4|many
CASSGADTQYF
TGTGCCAGCAGTGGTGCAGATACGCAGTATTTT
>TRBJ2-1|TRBD2|TRBV7-9|many
CASSPGEGRNEQFF
TGTGCCAGCAGCCCCGGGGAGGGCCGAAATGAGCAGTTCTTC
>TRBJ2-6|TRBD1|TRBV7-6|many
CASSLGQGSSGANVLTF
TGTGCCAGCAGCTTAGGACAGGGGAGCTCTGGGGCCAACGTCCTGACTTTC